This T cell receptor (beta chain) was recovered during a study of blood T cells in healthy people across ages. Samples each had at least 5 micrograms of total RNA extracted. The CDR3 length is 14 residues. In germline, CDR1 is SGHDT, CDR2 YYEEEE. Trimming removed 3 bases from V and 2 bases from J, with 12 bases in between. PCR was performed a second time for about 6 to 12 cycles using a sample-barcoded 5' primer and a J-beta primer mix. TCRdb used MiXCR to reprocess the 5' RACE reads, holding one entry per CDR3 protein. This sample has 700,000 or so distinct CDR3 sequences, with about 43% found just once.

The sample comprised blood. The origin of this receptor is a man older than 75 in good health. The chain links TRBV5-6 to TRBJ2-7; either TRBD1 or TRBD2 may fit D (5 bases each). CDR3 sequence: CASSSWDVPYEQYF. The CDR3 bases are TGTGCCAGCAGCTCCTGGGACGTCCCCTACGAGCAGTACTTC.